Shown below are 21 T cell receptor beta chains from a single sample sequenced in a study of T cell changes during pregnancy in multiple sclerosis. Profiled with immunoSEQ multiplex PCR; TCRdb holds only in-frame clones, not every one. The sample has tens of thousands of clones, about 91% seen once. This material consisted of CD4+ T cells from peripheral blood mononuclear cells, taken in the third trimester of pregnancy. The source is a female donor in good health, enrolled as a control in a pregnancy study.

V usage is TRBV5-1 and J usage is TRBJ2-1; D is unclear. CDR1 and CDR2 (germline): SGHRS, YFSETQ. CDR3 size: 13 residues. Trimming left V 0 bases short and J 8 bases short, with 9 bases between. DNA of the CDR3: TGCGCCAGCAGCTTGGCCTCCCTAGATGAGCAGTTCTTC. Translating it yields CASSLASLDEQFF.

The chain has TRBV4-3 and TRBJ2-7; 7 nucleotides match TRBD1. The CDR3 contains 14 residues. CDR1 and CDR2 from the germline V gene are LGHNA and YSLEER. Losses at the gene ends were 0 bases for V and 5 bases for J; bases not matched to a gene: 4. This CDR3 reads CASSQDARGNEQYF. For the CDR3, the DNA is TGCGCCAGCAGCCAAGACGCCAGGGGGAACGAGCAGTACTTC.

CDR3 sequence: CASSEWPDNTEAFF. The CDR3 DNA reads TGTGCCAGCAGTGAATGGCCAGATAACACTGAAGCTTTCTTT. The rearrangement uses TRBV25-1 and TRBJ1-1; D gene uncertain. The germline V and J ends were trimmed by 1 base and 2 bases, with 8 bases remaining between them. Germline lookup yields CDR1 MGHDK and CDR2 SYGVNS. CDR3 size: 14 residues.

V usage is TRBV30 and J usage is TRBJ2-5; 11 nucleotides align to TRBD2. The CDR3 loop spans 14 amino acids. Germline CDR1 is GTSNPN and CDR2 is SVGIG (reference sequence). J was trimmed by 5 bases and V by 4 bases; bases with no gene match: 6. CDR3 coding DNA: TGTGCCTGGATTCCTAGGACTAGCGGGGAGACCCAGTACTTC. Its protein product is CAWIPRTSGETQYF.

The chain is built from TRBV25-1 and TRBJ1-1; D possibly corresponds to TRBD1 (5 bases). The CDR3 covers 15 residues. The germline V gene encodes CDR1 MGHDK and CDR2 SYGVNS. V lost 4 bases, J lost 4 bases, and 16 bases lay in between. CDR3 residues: CASSGRSGQGTEAFF. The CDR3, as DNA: TGTGCCAGCAGTGGAAGGTCAGGGCAGGGCACTGAAGCTTTCTTT. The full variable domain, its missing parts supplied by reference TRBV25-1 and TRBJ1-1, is EADIYQTPRYLVIGTGKKITLECSQTMGHDKMYWYQQDPGMELHLIHYSYGVNSTEKGDLSSESTVSRIRTEHFPLTLESARPSHTSQYLCASSGRSGQGTEAFFGQGTRLTVV.

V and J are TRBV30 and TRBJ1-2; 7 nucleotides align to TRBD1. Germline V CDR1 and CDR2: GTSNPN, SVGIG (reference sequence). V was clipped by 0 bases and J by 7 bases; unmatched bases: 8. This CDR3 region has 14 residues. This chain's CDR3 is CAWSVGDRSSGYTF. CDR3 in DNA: TGTGCCTGGAGTGTCGGGGACAGAAGCTCTGGCTACACCTTC. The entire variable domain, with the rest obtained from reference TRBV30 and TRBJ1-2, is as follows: SQTIHQWPATLVQPVGSPLSLECTVEGTSNPNLYWYRQAAGRGLQLLFYSVGIGQISSEVPQNLSASRPQDRQFILSSKKLLLSDSGFYLCAWSVGDRSSGYTFGSGTRLTVV.

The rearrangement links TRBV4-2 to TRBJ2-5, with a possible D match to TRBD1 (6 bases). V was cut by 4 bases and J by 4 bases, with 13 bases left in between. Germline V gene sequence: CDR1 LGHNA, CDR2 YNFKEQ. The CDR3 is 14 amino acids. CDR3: CASSPSTGIETQYF. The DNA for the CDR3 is TGTGCCAGCAGCCCGAGTACAGGGATAGAGACCCAGTACTTC.

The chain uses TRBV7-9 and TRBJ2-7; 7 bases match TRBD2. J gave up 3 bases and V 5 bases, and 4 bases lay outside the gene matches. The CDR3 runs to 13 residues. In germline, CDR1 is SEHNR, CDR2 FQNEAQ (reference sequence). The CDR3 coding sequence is TGTGCCAGCAGCCCTGGACTAGTCTACGAGCAGTACTTC. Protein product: CASSPGLVYEQYF.

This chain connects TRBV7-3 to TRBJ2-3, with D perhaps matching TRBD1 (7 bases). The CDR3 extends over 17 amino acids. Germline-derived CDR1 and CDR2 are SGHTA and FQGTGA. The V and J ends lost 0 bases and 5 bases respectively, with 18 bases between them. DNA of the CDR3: TGTGCCAGCAGCTTAACGGCGGGGACAGTTGGCCAAGATACGCAGTATTTT. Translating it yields CASSLTAGTVGQDTQYF.

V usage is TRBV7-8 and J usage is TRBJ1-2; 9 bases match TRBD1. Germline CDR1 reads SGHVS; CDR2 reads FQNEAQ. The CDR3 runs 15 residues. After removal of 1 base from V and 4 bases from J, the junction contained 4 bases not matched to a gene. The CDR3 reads CASSLDGTGRYGYTF. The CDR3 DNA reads TGTGCCAGCAGCTTAGACGGGACAGGGCGCTATGGCTACACCTTC.

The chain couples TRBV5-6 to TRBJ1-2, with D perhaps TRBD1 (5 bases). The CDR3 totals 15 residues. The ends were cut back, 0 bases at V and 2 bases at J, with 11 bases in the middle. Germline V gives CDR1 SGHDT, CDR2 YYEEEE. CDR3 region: CASSLAMGLNYGYTF. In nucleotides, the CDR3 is TGTGCCAGCAGCTTGGCCATGGGGCTGAACTATGGCTACACCTTC.

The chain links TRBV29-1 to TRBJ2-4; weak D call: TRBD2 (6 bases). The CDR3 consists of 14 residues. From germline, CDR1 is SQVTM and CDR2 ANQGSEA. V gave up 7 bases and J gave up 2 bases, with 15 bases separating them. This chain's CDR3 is CSGHTGRTKNIQYF. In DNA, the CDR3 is TGCAGCGGGCACACCGGGAGAACCAAAAACATTCAGTACTTC.

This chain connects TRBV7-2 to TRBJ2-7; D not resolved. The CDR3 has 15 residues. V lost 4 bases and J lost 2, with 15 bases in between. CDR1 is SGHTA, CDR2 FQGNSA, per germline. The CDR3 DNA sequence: TGTGCCAGCAGCTCGGGTTCCGGGTTTCCCTACGAGCAGTACTTC. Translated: CASSSGSGFPYEQYF.

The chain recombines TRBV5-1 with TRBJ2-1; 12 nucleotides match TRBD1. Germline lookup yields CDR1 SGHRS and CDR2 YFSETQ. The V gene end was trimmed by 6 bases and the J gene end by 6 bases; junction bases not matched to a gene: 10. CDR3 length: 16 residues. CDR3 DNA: TGCGCCAGCACAACGGGACAGGGGGCGCAGGGCAATGAGCAGTTCTTC. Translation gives CASTTGQGAQGNEQFF.

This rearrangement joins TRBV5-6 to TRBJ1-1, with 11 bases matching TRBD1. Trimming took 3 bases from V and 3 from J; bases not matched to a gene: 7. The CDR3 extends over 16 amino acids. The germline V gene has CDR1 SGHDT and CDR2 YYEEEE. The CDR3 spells CASSWGTGGPDTEAFF. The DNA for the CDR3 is TGTGCCAGCAGCTGGGGGACAGGGGGGCCGGACACTGAAGCTTTCTTT.

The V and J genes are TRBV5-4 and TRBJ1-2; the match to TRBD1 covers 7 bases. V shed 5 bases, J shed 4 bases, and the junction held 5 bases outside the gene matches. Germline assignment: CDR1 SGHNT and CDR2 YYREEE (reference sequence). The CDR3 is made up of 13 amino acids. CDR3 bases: TGTGCCAGCAGGGGCAGGGGGGCCTATGGCTACACCTTC. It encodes CASRGRGAYGYTF. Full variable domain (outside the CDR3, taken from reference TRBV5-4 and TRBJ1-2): ETGVTQSPTHLIKTRGQQVTLRCSSQSGHNTVSWYQQALGQGPQFIFQYYREEENGRGNFPPRFSGLQFPNYSSELNVNALELDDSALYLCASRGRGAYGYTFGSGTRLTVV.

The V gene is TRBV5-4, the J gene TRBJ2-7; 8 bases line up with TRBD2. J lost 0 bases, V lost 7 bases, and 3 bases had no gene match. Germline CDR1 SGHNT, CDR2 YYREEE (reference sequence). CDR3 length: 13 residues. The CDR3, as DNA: TGTGCCAGCCGGGAGGGCAGCTCCTACGAGCAGTACTTC. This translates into CASREGSSYEQYF.

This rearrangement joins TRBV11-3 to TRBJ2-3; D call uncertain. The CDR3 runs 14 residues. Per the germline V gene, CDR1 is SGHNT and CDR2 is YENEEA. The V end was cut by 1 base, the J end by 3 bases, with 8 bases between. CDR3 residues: CASSLVGVTDTQYF. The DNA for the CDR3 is TGTGCCAGCAGCTTAGTAGGAGTTACAGATACGCAGTATTTT.

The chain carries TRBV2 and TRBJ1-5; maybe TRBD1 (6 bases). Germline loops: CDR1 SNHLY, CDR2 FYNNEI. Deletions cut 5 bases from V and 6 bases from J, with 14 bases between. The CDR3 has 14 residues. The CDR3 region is CASSTGGQGQPQHF. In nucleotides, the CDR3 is TGTGCCAGCAGTACCGGGGGGCAGGGTCAGCCCCAGCATTTT.

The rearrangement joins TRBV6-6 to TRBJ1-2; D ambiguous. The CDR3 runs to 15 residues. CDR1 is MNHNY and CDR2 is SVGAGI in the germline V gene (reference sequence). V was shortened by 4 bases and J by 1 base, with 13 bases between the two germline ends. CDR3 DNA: TGTGCCAGCAGTTTTGGTTCACGGGGTAACTATGGCTACACCTTC. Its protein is CASSFGSRGNYGYTF.

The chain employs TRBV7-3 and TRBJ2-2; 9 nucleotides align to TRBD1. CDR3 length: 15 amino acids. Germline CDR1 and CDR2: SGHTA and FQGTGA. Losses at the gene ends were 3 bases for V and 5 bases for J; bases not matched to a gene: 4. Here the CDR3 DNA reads TGTGCCAGCAGCTTCCAGACAGGGGGTACCGGGGAGCTGTTTTTT. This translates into CASSFQTGGTGELFF.